This TCR beta chain was sequenced in a study of blood T cell repertoires in COVID-19. Turning to the study itself: There were acute and convalescent COVID-19 samples, and they came from the United States, Italy and Spain. Nucleic acid was either cDNA or gDNA, and it came from T cells, B-cell-depleted T cells, or PBMCs.

This CDR3 is 15 amino acids long. CDR1 and CDR2 from the germline V gene are LGHDT and YNNKEL (reference sequence). Trimming at V came to 5 bases and at J to 10 bases, leaving 9 bases not matched to a gene. Original handling: Amplifying reference gene primers gave estimates of nucleated cell counts. TCRdb's copy holds only in-frame clones and misses some; the assay was immunoSEQ multiplex PCR. From that table come the V and J calls and clone size; the DNA was used to work out D and trimming. Of some 150,000 clones listed, approximately 90% are singletons. The TCR sequence derives from a woman in her sixties or seventies who had recovered from COVID-19. The chain has TRBV3-1 (or the pseudogene TRBV3-2) and TRBJ1-4, with 11 positions matching TRBD1. Specimen: peripheral blood. In DNA form, the CDR3 reads TGTGCCAGCAGCTATAGGACAGGGGGCTATTCAAAACTGTTTTTT. Encoded protein: CASSYRTGGYSKLFF.